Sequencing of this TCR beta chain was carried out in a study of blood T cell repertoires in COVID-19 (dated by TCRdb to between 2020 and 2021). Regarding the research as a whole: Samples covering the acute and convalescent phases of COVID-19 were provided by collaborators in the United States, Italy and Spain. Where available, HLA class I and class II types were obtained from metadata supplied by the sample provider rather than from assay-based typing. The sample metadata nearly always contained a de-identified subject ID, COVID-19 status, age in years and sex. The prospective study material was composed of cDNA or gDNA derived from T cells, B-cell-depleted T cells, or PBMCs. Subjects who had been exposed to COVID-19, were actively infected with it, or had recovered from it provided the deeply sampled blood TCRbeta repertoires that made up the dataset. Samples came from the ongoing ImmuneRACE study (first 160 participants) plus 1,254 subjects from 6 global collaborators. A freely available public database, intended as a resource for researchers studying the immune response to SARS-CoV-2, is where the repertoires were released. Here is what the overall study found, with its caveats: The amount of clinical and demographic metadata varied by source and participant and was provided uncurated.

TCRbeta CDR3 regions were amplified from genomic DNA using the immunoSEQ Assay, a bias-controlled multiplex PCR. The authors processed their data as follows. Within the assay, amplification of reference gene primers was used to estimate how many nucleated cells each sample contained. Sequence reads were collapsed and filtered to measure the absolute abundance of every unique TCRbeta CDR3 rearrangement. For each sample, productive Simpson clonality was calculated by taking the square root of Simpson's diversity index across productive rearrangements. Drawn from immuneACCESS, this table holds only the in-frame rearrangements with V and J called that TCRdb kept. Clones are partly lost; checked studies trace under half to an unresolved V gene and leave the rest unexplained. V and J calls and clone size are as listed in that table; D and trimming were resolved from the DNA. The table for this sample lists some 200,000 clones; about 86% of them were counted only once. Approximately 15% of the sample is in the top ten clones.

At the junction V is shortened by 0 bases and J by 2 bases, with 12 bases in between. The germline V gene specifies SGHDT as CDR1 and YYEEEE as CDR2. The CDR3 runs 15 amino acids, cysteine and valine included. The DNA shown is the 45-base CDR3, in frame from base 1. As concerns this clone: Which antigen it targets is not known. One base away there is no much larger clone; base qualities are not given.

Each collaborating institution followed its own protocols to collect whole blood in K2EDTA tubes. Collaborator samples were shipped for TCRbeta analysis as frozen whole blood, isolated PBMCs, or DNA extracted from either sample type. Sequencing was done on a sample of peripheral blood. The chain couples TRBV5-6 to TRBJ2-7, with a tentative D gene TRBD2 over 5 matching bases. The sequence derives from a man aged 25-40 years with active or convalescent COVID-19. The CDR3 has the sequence CASSLDSGSPYEQYV. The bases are TGTGCCAGCAGCTTGGACAGCGGAAGTCCCTACGAGCAGTACGTC.